This T cell receptor beta chain emerged from a study of blood T cell repertoires in COVID-19. Trimming stripped 4 bases from V and 7 bases from J, with 8 bases between. The germline CDR1 and CDR2 sequences are SNHLY and FYNNEI. The CDR3 is 13 residues long. Assay: immunoSEQ multiplex PCR; the TCRdb copy retains only in-frame clones and omits some. The sample lists more than 40,000 clones, roughly 86% occurring once. Input material: peripheral blood. The clonotype originates from a man in his 60s with active or convalescent COVID-19. The chain couples TRBV2 to TRBJ1-6, with D tentatively TRBD1 (5 bases). CDR3 sequence: CASSGQQNSPLHF. For the CDR3, the DNA is TGTGCCAGCAGTGGACAGCAGAATTCACCCCTCCACTTT.